The clone carrying this T cell receptor beta chain was seen a few times. Its antigen is not identified. Making the TCR beta libraries involved quantitative 5'-RACE with molecular barcodes. TCRdb passed the 5' RACE reads through MiXCR, listing each CDR3 protein once. The profile shows hundreds of thousands of distinct CDR3 sequences, roughly 25% of them singletons. Trimming cost V 6 bases and J 4 bases; bases outside gene matches: 4. This CDR3 spans 13 amino acids. These data are taken from a study of CD8 T cells in ankylosing spondylitis. Whole-study findings and limits: Some motif variants were previously reported in reactive arthritis synovial fluid and blood. Clones linked to disease were reported to show significant enrichment in matched ankylosing spondylitis synovial fluid.

The clonotype originates from a male donor with ankylosing spondylitis or in good health (not recorded which). The sample was blood, either unsorted or a sorted T cell fraction (not recorded which). The V gene is TRBV12-3 or TRBV12-4, the J gene TRBJ1-1; 8 positions match TRBD1. The CDR3 DNA reads TGTGCCAGCAGGAACACAGGGGGCACTGAAGCTTTCTTT. Protein: CASRNTGGTEAFF.